The following is a T cell receptor beta chain sequence with its context. cDNA came from around 0.54 to 1 ug RNA primed by random hexamers. The TCR beta CDR3 was amplified by immunoSEQ multiplex PCR across 54 Vbeta, 13 Jbeta. Via MiXCR, TCRdb re-called the immunoSEQ multiplex PCR reads, giving one row per CDR3 protein. The table shows approximately 26,000 distinct CDR3 sequences, with about 93% occurring only once. The source of the sample is a study of CD8 T cells in Susac syndrome. The CDR3 extends over 18 amino acids. V gave up 4 bases and J gave up 0 bases; unmatched junction bases: 7. Negative isolation was used for CD8+ and CD4+ T cells, and FACS enrichment was applied to TEMRA cells.

The sequencing sample was made of CD8+ T cells from PBMCs. The chain has TRBV12-3 or TRBV12-4 and TRBJ2-6; 9 bases match TRBD2. The clonotype was recovered from a human donor in good health. The CDR3 nucleotides read TGTGCCAGCAGTTCCCCGCGGGGGGGACCCTCTGGGGCCAACGTCCTGACTTTC. It encodes CASSSPRGGPSGANVLTF.